This TCR beta chain was observed in a study of T-cell reconstitution after alpha-beta-depleted transplantation in children. Unique molecular identifiers were incorporated into the prepared TCRbeta library. Each CDR3 protein is one row after TCRdb ran MiXCR on the PCR reads. The data hold about 240,000 distinct CDR3 sequences, with approximately 12% observed a single time. V was pared by 3 bases and J by 3 bases, with 9 bases between. CDR3 length: 13 amino acids. The germline gives CDR1 SGHKS, CDR2 YYEKEE (reference sequence). This clonotype has a count of ten or more. The TCR comes from a human donor who donated a stem cell graft to a child with acute lymphoblastic leukemia. Sequenced here: PBMCs from the stem cell graft donor, sampled from the stem cell graft. The chain couples TRBV5-5 to TRBJ1-1, with a tentative D call TRBD1 (5 bases). CDR3 nucleotide sequence: TGTGCCAGCAGCTGGGTCAGGGACACTGAAGCTTTCTTT. This translates into CASSWVRDTEAFF.